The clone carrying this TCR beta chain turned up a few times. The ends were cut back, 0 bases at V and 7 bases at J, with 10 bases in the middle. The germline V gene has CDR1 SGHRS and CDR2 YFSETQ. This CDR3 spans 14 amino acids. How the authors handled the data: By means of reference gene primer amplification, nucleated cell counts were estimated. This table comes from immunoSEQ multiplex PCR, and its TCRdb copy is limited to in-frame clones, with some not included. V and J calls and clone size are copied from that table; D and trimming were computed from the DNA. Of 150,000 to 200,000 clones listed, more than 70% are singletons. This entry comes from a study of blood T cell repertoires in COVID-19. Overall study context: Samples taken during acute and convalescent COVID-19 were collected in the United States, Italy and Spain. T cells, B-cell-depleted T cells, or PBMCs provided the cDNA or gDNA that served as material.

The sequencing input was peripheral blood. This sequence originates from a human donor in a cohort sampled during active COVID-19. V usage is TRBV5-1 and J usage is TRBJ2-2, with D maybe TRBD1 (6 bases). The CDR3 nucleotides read TGCGCCAGCAGCTTGGCAGGGGCGGACGGGGAGCTGTTTTTT. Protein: CASSLAGADGELFF.